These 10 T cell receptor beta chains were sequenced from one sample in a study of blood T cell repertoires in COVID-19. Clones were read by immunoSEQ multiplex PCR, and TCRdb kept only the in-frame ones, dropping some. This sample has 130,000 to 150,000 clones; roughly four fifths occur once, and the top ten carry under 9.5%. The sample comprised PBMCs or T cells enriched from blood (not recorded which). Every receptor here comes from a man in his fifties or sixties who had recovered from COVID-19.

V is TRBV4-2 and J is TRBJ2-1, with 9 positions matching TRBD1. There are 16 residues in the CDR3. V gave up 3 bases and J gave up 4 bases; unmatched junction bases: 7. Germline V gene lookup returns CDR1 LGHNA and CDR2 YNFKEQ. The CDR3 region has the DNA TGTGCCAGCAGCCAGGAACCGGGACAGGGATACAATGAGCAGTTCTTC. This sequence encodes CASSQEPGQGYNEQFF.

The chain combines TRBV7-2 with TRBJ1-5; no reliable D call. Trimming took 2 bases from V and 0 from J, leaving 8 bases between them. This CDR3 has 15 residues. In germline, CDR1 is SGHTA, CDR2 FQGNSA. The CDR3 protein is CASSLLLSSNQPQHF. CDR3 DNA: TGTGCCAGCAGCTTACTTTTGTCTAGCAATCAGCCCCAGCATTTT.

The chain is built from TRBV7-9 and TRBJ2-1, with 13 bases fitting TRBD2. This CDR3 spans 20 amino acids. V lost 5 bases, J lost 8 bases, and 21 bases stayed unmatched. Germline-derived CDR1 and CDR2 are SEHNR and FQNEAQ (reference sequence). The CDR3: CASSRGFGLAGVGPHHEQFF. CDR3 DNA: TGTGCCAGCAGCCGGGGGTTCGGACTAGCGGGGGTAGGTCCCCATCATGAGCAGTTCTTC.

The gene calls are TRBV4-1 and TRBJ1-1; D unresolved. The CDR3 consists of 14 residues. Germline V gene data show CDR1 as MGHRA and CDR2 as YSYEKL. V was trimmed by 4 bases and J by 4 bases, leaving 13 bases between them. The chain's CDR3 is CASSLPREGTEAFF. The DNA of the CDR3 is TGCGCCAGCAGCCTCCCAAGAGAGGGCACTGAAGCTTTCTTT.

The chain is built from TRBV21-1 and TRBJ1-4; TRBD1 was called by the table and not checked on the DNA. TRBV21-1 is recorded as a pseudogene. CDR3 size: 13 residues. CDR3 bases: TGTGCCAGCAACGACAGGGTACAGGAAAAACTGTTTTTT. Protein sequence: CASNDRVQEKLFF.

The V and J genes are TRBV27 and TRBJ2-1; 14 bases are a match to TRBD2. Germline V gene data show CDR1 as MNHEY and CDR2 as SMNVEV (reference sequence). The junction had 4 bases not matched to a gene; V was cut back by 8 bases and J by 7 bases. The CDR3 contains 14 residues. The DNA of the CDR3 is TGTGCCAGCCGGACTAGCGGGGGGAAAAATGAGCAGTTCTTC. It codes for CASRTSGGKNEQFF.

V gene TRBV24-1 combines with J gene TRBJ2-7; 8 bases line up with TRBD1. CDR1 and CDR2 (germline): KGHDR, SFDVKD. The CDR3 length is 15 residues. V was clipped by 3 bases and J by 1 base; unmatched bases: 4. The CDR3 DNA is TGTGCCACCAGTGATACTAGACAGGGGTCCTACGAGCAGTACTTC. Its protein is CATSDTRQGSYEQYF.

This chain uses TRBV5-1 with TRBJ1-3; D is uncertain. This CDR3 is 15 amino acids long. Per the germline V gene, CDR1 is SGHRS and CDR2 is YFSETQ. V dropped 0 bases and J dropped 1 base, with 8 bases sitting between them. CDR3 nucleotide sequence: TGCGCCAGCAGCTTGGAGGGAGGGTCTGGAAACACCATATATTTT. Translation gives CASSLEGGSGNTIYF.

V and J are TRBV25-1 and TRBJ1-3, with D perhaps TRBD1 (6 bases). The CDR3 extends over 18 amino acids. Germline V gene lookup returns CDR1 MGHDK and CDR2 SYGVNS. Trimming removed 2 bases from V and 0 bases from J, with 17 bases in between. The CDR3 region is CASSEHTGQFYSGNTIYF. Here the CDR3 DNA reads TGTGCCAGCAGTGAACATACCGGACAGTTTTACTCTGGAAACACCATATATTTT.

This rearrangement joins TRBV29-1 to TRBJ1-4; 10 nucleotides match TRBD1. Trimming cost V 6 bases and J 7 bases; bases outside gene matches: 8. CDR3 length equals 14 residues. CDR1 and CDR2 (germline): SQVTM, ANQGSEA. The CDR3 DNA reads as TGCAGCGTCAGGGTTTGGGACAGGGGTGAAAAACTGTTTTTT. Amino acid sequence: CSVRVWDRGEKLFF.